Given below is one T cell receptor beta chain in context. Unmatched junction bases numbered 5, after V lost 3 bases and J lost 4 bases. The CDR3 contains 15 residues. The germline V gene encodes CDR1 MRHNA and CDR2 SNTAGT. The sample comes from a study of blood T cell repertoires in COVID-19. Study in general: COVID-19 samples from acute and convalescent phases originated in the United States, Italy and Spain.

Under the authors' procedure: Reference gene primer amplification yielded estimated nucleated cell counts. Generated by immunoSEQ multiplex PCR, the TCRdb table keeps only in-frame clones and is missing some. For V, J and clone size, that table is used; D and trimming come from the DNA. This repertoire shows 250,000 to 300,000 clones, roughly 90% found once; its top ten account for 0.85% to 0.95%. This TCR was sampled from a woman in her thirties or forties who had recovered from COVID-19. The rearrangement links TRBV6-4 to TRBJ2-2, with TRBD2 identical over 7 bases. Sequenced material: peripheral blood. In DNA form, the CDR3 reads TGTGCCAGCAGTGAAGGACTAGAGGGCACCGGGGAGCTGTTTTTT. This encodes CASSEGLEGTGELFF.